This TCR beta chain was captured in a study of T cells after yellow fever vaccination. TCRdb processed the 5' RACE reads anew with MiXCR; each CDR3 protein has one entry. The table has a few hundred thousand distinct CDR3 sequences, 6.9% seen once. This clonotype was recorded at least ten times. The TCR comes from a man younger than 45 who received the YFV17D yellow fever vaccine. This material consisted of CD4+ T cells sorted from PBMCs, taken 15 days after the yellow fever booster vaccination.

The CDR3 bases are TGTGCCAGCAGCTTAGAGGCAGGGGGAAACACCGGGGAGCTGTTTTTT. Residues: CASSLEAGGNTGELFF. The chain links TRBV11-2 to TRBJ2-2; 7 nucleotides agree with TRBD1. The V gene end was trimmed by 0 bases and the J gene end by 2 bases; junction bases not matched to a gene: 3. Looked up from germline, CDR1 is SGHAT and CDR2 is FQNNGV. The CDR3 is made up of 16 amino acids.